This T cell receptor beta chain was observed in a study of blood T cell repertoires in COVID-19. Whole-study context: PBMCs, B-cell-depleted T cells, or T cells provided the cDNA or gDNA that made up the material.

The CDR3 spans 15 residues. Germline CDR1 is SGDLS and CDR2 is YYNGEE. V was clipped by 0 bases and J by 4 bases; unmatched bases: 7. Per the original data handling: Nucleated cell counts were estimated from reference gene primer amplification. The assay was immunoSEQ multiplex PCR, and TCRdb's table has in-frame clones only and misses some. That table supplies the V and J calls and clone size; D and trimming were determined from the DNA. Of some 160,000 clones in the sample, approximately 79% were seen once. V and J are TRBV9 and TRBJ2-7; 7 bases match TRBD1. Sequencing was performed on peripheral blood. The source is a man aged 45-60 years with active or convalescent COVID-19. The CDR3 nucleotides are TGTGCCAGCAGCGTAGGACCAGGGGGTCAATACGAGCAGTACTTC. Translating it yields CASSVGPGGQYEQYF.